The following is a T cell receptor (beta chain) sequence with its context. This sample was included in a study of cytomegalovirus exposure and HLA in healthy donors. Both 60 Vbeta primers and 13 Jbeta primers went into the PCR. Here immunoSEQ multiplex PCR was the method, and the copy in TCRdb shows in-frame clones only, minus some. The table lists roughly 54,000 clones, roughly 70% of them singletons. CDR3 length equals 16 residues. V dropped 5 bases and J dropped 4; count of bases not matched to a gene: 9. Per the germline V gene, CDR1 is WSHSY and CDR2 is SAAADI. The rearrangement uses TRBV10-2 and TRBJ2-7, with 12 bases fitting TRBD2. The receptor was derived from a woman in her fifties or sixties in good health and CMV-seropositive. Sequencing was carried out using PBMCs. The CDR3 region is CASSYPPSGGAYEQYF. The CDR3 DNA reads TGCGCCAGCAGTTATCCCCCTAGCGGGGGGGCGTACGAGCAGTACTTC.